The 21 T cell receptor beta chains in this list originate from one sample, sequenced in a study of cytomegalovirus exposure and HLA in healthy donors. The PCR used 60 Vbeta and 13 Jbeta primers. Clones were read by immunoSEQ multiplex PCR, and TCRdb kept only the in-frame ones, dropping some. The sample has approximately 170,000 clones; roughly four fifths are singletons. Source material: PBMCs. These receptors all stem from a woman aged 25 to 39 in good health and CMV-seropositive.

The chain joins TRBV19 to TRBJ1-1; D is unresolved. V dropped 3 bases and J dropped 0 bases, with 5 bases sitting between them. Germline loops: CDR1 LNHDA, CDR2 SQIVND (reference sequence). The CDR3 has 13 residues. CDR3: CASSMRMNTEAFF. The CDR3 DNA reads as TGTGCCAGTAGTATGAGGATGAACACTGAAGCTTTCTTT.

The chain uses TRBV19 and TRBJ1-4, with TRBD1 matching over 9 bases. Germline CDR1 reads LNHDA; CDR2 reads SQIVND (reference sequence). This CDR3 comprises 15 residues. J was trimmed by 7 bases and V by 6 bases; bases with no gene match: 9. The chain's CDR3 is CASSDTGGEGEKLFF. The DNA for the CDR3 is TGTGCCAGTAGCGATACAGGGGGCGAAGGTGAAAAACTGTTTTTT. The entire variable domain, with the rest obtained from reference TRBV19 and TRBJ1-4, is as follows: DGGITQSPKYLFRKEGQNVTLSCEQNLNHDAMYWYRQDPGQGLRLIYYSQIVNDFQKGDIAEGYSVSREKKESFPLTVTSAQKNPTAFYLCASSDTGGEGEKLFFGSGTQLSVL.

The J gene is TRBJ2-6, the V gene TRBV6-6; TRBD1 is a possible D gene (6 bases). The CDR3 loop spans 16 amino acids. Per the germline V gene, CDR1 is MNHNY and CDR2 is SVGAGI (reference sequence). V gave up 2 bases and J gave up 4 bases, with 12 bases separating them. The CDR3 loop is CASSYGRGKGANVLTF. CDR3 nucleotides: TGTGCCAGCAGTTACGGCAGGGGAAAAGGGGCCAACGTCCTGACTTTC.

The CDR3 sequence is CASSSTSRTYEQYF. CDR3 DNA: TGTGCCAGCAGCTCGACTAGCAGAACCTACGAGCAGTACTTC. The gene calls are TRBV5-5 and TRBJ2-7, with 7 bases identical to TRBD2. V was pared by 3 bases and J by 2 bases, with 5 bases of the junction left unmatched. Germline CDR1 is SGHKS and CDR2 is YYEKEE (reference sequence). The length of the CDR3 is 14 residues.

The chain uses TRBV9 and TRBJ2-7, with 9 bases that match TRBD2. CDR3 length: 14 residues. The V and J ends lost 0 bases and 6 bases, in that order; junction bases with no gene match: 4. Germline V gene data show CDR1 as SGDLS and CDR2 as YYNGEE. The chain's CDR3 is CASSVEAGGREQYF. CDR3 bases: TGTGCCAGCAGCGTAGAGGCGGGAGGGCGCGAGCAGTACTTC.

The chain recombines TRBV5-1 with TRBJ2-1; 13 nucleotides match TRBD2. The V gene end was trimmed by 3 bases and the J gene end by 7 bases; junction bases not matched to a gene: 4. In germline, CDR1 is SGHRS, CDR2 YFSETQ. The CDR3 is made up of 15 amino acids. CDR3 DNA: TGCGCCAGCAGCTGGACTAGCGGGAGTCGAAATGAGCAGTTCTTC. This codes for CASSWTSGSRNEQFF.

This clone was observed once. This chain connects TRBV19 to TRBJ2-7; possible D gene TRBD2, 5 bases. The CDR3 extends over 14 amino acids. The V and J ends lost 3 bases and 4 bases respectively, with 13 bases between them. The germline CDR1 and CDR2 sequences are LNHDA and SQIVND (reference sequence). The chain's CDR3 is CASSMKPSGYEQYF. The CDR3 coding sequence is TGTGCCAGTAGTATGAAGCCCTCGGGGTACGAGCAGTACTTC.

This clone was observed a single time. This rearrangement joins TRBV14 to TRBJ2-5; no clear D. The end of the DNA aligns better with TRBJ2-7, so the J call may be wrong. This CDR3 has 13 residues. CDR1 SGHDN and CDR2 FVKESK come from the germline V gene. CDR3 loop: CASSQGQEYEQYF. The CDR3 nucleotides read TGTGCCAGCAGCCAAGGGCAGGAATACGAGCAGTACTTC.

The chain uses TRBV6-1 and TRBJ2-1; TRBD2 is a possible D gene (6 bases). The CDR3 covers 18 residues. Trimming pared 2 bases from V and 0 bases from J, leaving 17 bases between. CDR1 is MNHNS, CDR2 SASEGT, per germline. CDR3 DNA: TGTGCCAGCAGTGAATTGGGCCGCTCCGGGAGCTCCTACAATGAGCAGTTCTTC. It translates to CASSELGRSGSSYNEQFF.

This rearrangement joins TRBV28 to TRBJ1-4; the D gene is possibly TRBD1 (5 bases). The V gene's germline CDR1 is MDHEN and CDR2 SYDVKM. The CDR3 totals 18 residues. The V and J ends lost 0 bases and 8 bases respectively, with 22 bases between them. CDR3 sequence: CASSLWGPTGRWDEKLFF. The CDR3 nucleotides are TGTGCCAGCAGTTTATGGGGACCCACGGGGAGGTGGGACGAAAAACTGTTTTTT. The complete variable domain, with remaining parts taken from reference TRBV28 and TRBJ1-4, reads DVKVTQSSRYLVKRTGEKVFLECVQDMDHENMFWYRQDPGLGLRLIYFSYDVKMKEKGDIPEGYSVSREKKERFSLILESASTNQTSMYLCASSLWGPTGRWDEKLFFGSGTQLSVL.

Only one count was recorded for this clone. DNA for the CDR3: TGTGCCAGTAGTTGGGGATCTTCGGGGGAGCAGTACTTC. Its protein product is CASSWGSSGEQYF. V and J are TRBV19 and TRBJ2-7, with a weak D call TRBD2 (5 bases). This CDR3 spans 13 amino acids. V was pared by 5 bases and J by 7 bases, with 15 bases between. In germline, CDR1 is LNHDA, CDR2 SQIVND (reference sequence). The full variable domain, with the rest looked up from reference TRBV19 and TRBJ2-7, is DGGITQSPKYLFRKEGQNVTLSCEQNLNHDAMYWYRQDPGQGLRLIYYSQIVNDFQKGDIAEGYSVSREKKESFPLTVTSAQKNPTAFYLCASSWGSSGEQYFGPGTRLTVT.

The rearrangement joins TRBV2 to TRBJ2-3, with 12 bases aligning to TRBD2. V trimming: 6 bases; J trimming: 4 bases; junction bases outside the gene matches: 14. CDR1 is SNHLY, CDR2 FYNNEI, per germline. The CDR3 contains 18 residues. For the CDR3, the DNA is TGTGCCAGCAGAGCCTCCCTACTAGCGGGAGGTATCGCAGATACGCAGTATTTT. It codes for CASRASLLAGGIADTQYF. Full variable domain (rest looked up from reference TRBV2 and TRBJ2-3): EPEVTQTPSHQVTQMGQEVILRCVPISNHLYFYWYRQILGQKVEFLVSFYNNEISEKSEIFDDQFSVERPDGSNFTLKIRSTKLEDSAMYFCASRASLLAGGIADTQYFGPGTRLTVL.

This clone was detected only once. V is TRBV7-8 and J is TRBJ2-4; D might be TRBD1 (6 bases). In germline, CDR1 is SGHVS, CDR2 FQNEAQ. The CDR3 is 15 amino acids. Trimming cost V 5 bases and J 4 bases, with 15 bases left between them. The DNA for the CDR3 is TGTGCCAGCAGCGCCCCGGACAGACCAAAAAACATTCAGTACTTC. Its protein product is CASSAPDRPKNIQYF.

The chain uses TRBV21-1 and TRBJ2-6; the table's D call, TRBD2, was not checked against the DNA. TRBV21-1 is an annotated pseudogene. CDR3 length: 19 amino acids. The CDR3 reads CASSKALGGGGSGANVLTF. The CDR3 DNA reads TGTGCCAGCAGCAAAGCGCTGGGAGGGGGGGGTTCTGGGGCCAACGTCCTGACTTTC.

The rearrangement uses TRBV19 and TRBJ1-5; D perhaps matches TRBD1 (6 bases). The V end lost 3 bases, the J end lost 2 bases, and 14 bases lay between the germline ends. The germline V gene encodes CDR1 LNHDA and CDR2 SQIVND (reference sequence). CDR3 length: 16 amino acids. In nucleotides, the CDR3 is TGTGCCAGTAGTATCCCGCAGGGGAGAGGCAATCAGCCCCAGCATTTT. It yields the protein CASSIPQGRGNQPQHF. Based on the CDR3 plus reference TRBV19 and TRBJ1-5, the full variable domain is DGGITQSPKYLFRKEGQNVTLSCEQNLNHDAMYWYRQDPGQGLRLIYYSQIVNDFQKGDIAEGYSVSREKKESFPLTVTSAQKNPTAFYLCASSIPQGRGNQPQHFGDGTRLSIL.

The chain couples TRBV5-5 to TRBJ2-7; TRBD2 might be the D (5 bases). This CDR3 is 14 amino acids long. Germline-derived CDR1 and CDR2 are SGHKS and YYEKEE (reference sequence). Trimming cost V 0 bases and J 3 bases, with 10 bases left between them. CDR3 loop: CASSLAEGNYEQYF. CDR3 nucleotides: TGTGCCAGCAGCTTGGCCGAGGGAAACTACGAGCAGTACTTC. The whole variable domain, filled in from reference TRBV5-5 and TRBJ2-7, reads DAGVTQSPTHLIKTRGQQVTLRCSPISGHKSVSWYQQVLGQGPQFIFQYYEKEERGRGNFPDRFSARQFPNYSSELNVNALLLGDSALYLCASSLAEGNYEQYFGPGTRLTVT.

In DNA form, the CDR3 reads TGTGCCAGCAGCCGGCCTCCCTATAGCGCCACCATCTACGAGCAGTACTTC. Its protein product is CASSRPPYSATIYEQYF. V is TRBV28 and J is TRBJ2-7, with TRBD2 as a possible D gene (5 bases). In germline, CDR1 is MDHEN, CDR2 SYDVKM. The CDR3 has 17 amino acids. Trimming took off 6 bases at V and 3 bases at J, with 24 bases between the two ends. Using reference TRBV28 and TRBJ2-7 for the parts outside the CDR3, the full variable domain is DVKVTQSSRYLVKRTGEKVFLECVQDMDHENMFWYRQDPGLGLRLIYFSYDVKMKEKGDIPEGYSVSREKKERFSLILESASTNQTSMYLCASSRPPYSATIYEQYFGPGTRLTVT.

In DNA, the CDR3 is TGCGCCAGCAGCTTTGAGCGGGAGTACGAGACCCAGTACTTC. This codes for CASSFEREYETQYF. This chain links TRBV5-1 with TRBJ2-5; 8 positions match TRBD2. Germline V lookup: CDR1 SGHRS, CDR2 YFSETQ. The CDR3 consists of 14 residues. Trimming at V came to 2 bases and at J to 5 bases, leaving 5 bases not matched to a gene.

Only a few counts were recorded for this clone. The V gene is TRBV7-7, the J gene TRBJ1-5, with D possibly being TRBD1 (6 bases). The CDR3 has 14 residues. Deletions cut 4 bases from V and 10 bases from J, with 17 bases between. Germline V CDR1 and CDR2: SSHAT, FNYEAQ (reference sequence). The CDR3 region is CASSSGTRSLPQHF. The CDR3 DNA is TGTGCCAGCAGCTCCGGGACAAGAAGTCTCCCCCAGCATTTT.

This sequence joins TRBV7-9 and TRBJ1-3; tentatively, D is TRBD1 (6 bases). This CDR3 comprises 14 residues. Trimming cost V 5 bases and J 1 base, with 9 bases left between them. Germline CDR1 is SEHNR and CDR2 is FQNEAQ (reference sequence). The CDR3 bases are TGTGCCAGCAGCCATGGACAGTCTGGAAACACCATATATTTT. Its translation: CASSHGQSGNTIYF.

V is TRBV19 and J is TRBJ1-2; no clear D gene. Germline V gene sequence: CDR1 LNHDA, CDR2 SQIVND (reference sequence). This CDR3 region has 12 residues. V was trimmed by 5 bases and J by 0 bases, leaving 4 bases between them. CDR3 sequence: CASSGPNYGYTF. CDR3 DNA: TGTGCCAGTAGTGGGCCTAACTATGGCTACACCTTC.